This TCR beta chain was sequenced for a study of OX40 agonist ivuxolimab in advanced cancers. For the study at large: Those enrolled were about 82% male, with a mean age of 60 years and ages from roughly 23 to 79.

CDR1 and CDR2 (germline): SGHRS, YFSETQ. Trimming left V 7 bases short and J 2 bases short, with 18 bases between. The CDR3 sequence is 15 residues long. Assay used: immunoSEQ multiplex PCR; TCRdb lists only in-frame clones, some missing. Of 58,000 or so clones listed, over 80% are singletons. The sample consisted of CD4+ or CD8+ T cells sorted from blood, taken in a trial of the OX40 agonist ivuxolimab. This chain links TRBV5-1 with TRBJ2-5, with D possibly being TRBD2 (5 bases). This TCR was recovered from an adult with an advanced solid tumor such as melanoma, head and neck, liver or kidney cancer. For the CDR3, the DNA is TGCGCCAGCCTATCCGGGATTAGTGGGCAAGAGACCCAGTACTTC. Translated, it gives CASLSGISGQETQYF.